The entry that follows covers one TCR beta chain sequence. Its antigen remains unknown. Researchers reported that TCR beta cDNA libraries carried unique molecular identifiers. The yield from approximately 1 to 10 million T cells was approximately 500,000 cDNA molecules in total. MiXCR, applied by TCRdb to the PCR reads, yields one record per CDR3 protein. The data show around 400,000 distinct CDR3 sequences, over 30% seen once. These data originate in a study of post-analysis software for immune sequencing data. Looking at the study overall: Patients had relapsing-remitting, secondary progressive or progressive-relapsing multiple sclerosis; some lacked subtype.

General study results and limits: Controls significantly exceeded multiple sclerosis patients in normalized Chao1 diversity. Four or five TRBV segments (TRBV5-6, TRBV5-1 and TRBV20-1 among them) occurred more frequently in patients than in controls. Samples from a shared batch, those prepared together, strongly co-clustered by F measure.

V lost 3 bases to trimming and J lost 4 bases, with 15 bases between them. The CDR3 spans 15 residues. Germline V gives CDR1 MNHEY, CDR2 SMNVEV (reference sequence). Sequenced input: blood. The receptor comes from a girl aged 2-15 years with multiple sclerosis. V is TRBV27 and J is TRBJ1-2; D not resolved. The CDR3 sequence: CASSFGPGLSYGYTF. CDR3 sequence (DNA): TGTGCCAGCAGTTTTGGCCCCGGGCTAAGCTATGGCTACACCTTC.